This is a list of T cell receptor beta chains from one sample in a study of OX40 agonist ivuxolimab in advanced cancers. Sequencing used immunoSEQ multiplex PCR; TCRdb keeps in-frame clones, though not all of them. The data hold more than 85,000 clones, with roughly nine tenths observed a single time. The sample was CD4+ or CD8+ T cells sorted from blood, taken in a trial of the OX40 agonist ivuxolimab. These TCRs come from an adult with an advanced solid tumor such as melanoma, head and neck, liver or kidney cancer. Each CDR3 is given with its conserved first and last residue. The D gene is left open where the match is weak. Size tells how often a clone was seen (once, few, many) or the class of an expanded clone, and some rows leave it out.

d_gene,len,abundance,j_gene,v_gene,CDR3aa,CDR3nt
-,14,-,TRBJ2-7,TRBV11-2,CASSFSRVPYEQYF,TGTGCCAGCAGCTTTTCCCGAGTACCCTACGAGCAGTACTTC
TRBD2,16,-,TRBJ2-5,TRBV11-1,CASSSGLAGAGETQYF,TGTGCCAGCAGCTCCGGGCTAGCGGGAGCGGGGGAGACCCAGTACTTC
-,13,-,TRBJ1-1,TRBV10-3,CAISEYGNTEAFF,TGTGCCATCAGTGAGTACGGGAACACTGAAGCTTTCTTT
-,16,-,TRBJ2-3,TRBV5-1,CASSLQPGYSTDTQYF,TGCGCCAGCAGCTTGCAGCCGGGGTATAGCACAGATACGCAGTATTTT
TRBD1,15,-,TRBJ2-1,TRBV2,CASIPGTGRHNEQFF,TGTGCCAGCATCCCTGGGACAGGGCGCCACAATGAGCAGTTCTTC
-,13,-,TRBJ1-1,TRBV6-6,CASSSQGNTEAFF,TGTGCCAGCAGTTCCCAGGGGAACACTGAAGCTTTCTTT
-,14,-,TRBJ2-1,TRBV19,CASSIGPGRYEQFF,TGTGCCAGTAGTATTGGGCCAGGGCGATATGAGCAGTTCTTC
TRBD1,15,-,TRBJ2-3,TRBV7-2,CASREGQGRSDTQYF,TGTGCCAGCAGAGAGGGACAGGGAAGGTCAGATACGCAGTATTTT
-,16,-,TRBJ2-6,TRBV11-2,CASSLDPIPGANVLTF,TGTGCCAGCAGCTTAGATCCGATTCCTGGGGCCAACGTCCTGACTTTC
TRBD2,14,-,TRBJ2-5,TRBV6-6,CASSLTSGQETQYF,TGTGCCAGCAGTTTAACTAGCGGGCAAGAGACCCAGTACTTC
-,14,-,TRBJ2-7,TRBV28,CASSFFRGHNEQYF,TGTGCCAGCAGTTTTTTCCGGGGGCACAACGAGCAGTACTTC
TRBD2,15,-,TRBJ2-1,TRBV7-3,CASSLSSGSYNEQFF,TGTGCCAGCAGCTTATCTAGCGGTTCCTACAATGAGCAGTTCTTC
TRBD2,16,-,TRBJ2-2,TRBV5-6,CASSFGLAGAGGELFF,TGTGCCAGCAGCTTCGGACTAGCGGGAGCGGGCGGGGAGCTGTTTTTT
TRBD2,18,-,TRBJ2-1,TRBV28,CASSSWTSGIQGYNEQFF,TGTGCCAGCAGTTCCTGGACTAGCGGCATCCAGGGATACAATGAGCAGTTCTTC
-,14,-,TRBJ2-1,TRBV2,CASKAGDLYNEQFF,TGTGCCAGCAAGGCCGGGGACCTCTACAATGAGCAGTTCTTC
-,14,-,TRBJ2-5,TRBV21-1,CASSLKGRVETQYF,TGTGCCAGCAGCCTAAAGGGCAGAGTAGAGACCCAGTACTTC
TRBD2,16,-,TRBJ2-3,TRBV5-5,CASSSIAGAVGGTQYF,TGTGCCAGCAGCTCTATAGCGGGAGCCGTGGGGGGTACGCAGTATTTT
TRBD1,14,-,TRBJ1-4,TRBV18,CASSPGQGNEKLFF,TGTGCCAGCTCACCCGGACAGGGTAATGAAAAACTGTTTTTT
-,14,-,TRBJ2-7,TRBV28,CASIPTSLKWEQYF,TGTGCCAGCATCCCGACTAGTCTAAAATGGGAGCAGTACTTC
-,13,-,TRBJ1-2,TRBV7-2,CASSSDTPYGYTF,TGTGCCAGCAGCTCTGACACCCCCTATGGCTACACCTTC
-,17,once,TRBJ1-5,TRBV15,CATSLGQGIMGNQPQHF,TGTGCCACCAGCCTTGGTCAGGGAATAATGGGCAATCAGCCCCAGCACTTT
TRBD1,15,-,TRBJ2-5,TRBV6-5,CASSRPGTGRGAQYF,TGTGCCAGCAGTCGACCCGGGACAGGGAGGGGGGCCCAGTACTTC
-,13,-,TRBJ2-7,TRBV5-5,CASSLVSHYEQYF,TGTGCCAGCAGCTTGGTGAGTCACTACGAGCAGTACTTC
-,15,-,TRBJ2-1,TRBV5-1,CASSLGGSHYNEQFF,TGCGCCAGCAGCTTGGGTGGATCCCACTACAATGAGCAGTTCTTC
-,14,-,TRBJ2-3,TRBV11-3,CASSLNPSTDTQYF,TGTGCCAGCAGCTTAAACCCTAGCACAGATACGCAGTATTTT
TRBD2,11,-,TRBJ2-3,TRBV6-5,CATGLVGPQYF,TGTGCCACTGGACTAGTCGGTCCGCAGTATTTT
-,15,once,TRBJ2-3,TRBV4-3,CASSQDRIATDTQYF,TGCGCCAGCAGCCAAGATCGGATAGCAACAGATACGCAGTATTTT
TRBD2,15,-,TRBJ2-7,TRBV19,CASSQPAGATYEQYF,TGTGCCAGTAGTCAACCAGCGGGGGCCACCTACGAGCAGTACTTC
TRBD2,16,-,TRBJ2-2,TRBV27,CASSITGGRPPGELFF,TGTGCCAGCAGTATAACGGGAGGGCGCCCCCCCGGGGAGCTGTTTTTT
-,14,-,TRBJ2-3,TRBV19,CASSSMSNTDTQYF,TGTGCCAGTTCCTCTATGTCAAACACAGATACGCAGTATTTT
-,15,-,TRBJ1-5,TRBV2,CASSGGQTPNQPQHF,TGTGCCAGCAGTGGAGGGCAGACTCCCAATCAGCCCCAGCATTTT
-,14,-,TRBJ2-5,TRBV6-5,CASSMTAFQETQYF,TGTGCCAGCAGTATGACAGCGTTCCAAGAGACCCAGTACTTC
TRBD1,15,-,TRBJ1-1,TRBV30,CAWSVPGQAWTEAFF,TGTGCCTGGAGTGTACCCGGACAGGCTTGGACTGAAGCTTTCTTT
-,13,-,TRBJ2-7,TRBV23-1,CASSQSCGDEQYF,TGCGCCAGCAGTCAATCTTGTGGCGACGAGCAGTACTTC
-,12,-,TRBJ1-5,TRBV7-2,CAIGSGAGPQHF,TGTGCCATCGGGAGTGGGGCGGGACCCCAGCATTTT
-,12,-,TRBJ2-5,TRBV6-5,CVSTHTVREQYF,TGTGTCAGCACCCATACCGTGAGGGAGCAGTACTTC